This is a list of T cell receptor beta chains from one sample in a study of blood T cell repertoires in COVID-19. TCRdb keeps only in-frame clones here, not all; method: immunoSEQ multiplex PCR. The sample consists of approximately 210,000 clones, roughly 90% of them appearing once. Sequencing input: peripheral blood. These receptor sequences come from a man aged 70 or older with acute or convalescent COVID-19. Both conserved end residues are part of each CDR3. A D gene is named only where the DNA matches it firmly. Clone size, where shown, is once, few, many, or a class for clones that have expanded.

D gene	V gene	J gene	clone size	CDR3 protein	CDR3 DNA
TRBD1	TRBV5-8	TRBJ2-1	.	CASRRGQGAVNEQFF	TGTGCCAGCAGGCGCGGACAGGGGGCCGTCAATGAGCAGTTCTTC
TRBD1	TRBV9	TRBJ2-3	.	CASSVRGQGTDTQYF	TGTGCCAGCAGCGTACGGGGACAGGGGACAGATACGCAGTATTTT
TRBD1	TRBV11-3	TRBJ2-1	.	CASSRDREYNEQFF	TGTGCCAGCAGCCGGGACAGGGAGTACAATGAGCAGTTCTTC
.	TRBV18	TRBJ1-2	.	CASSLDPEGHGYTF	TGTGCCAGCTCACTGGACCCCGAGGGCCATGGCTACACCTTC
.	TRBV24-1	TRBJ1-1	.	CATSDWRAGRTEAFF	TGTGCCACCAGTGATTGGCGGGCCGGGCGCACTGAAGCTTTCTTT
.	TRBV7-2	TRBJ1-1	few	CASSLVGDPRAEAFF	TGTGCCAGCAGCTTAGTCGGAGATCCGAGGGCTGAAGCTTTCTTT
TRBD2	TRBV2	TRBJ2-3	.	CASSEVASGGTDTQYF	TGTGCCAGCAGTGAAGTTGCTAGCGGAGGCACAGATACGCAGTATTTT
TRBD2	TRBV7-9	TRBJ2-2	.	CASSSRIAGDGELFF	TGTGCCAGCAGCTCACGAATAGCGGGAGACGGGGAGCTGTTTTTT
.	TRBV3-1/TRBV3-2	TRBJ1-5	.	CASSQGGVQPQHF	TGTGCCAGCAGCCAAGGAGGCGTCCAGCCCCAGCATTTT
TRBD1	TRBV3-1/TRBV3-2	TRBJ2-1	.	CASSQWDRDNEQFF	TGTGCCAGCAGCCAATGGGACAGAGACAATGAGCAGTTCTTC
.	TRBV3-1/TRBV3-2	TRBJ2-1	.	CASSPPGSRYNEQFF	TGTGCCAGCAGCCCTCCGGGATCACGTTACAATGAGCAGTTCTTC
TRBD2	TRBV7-3	TRBJ2-1	.	CASSLAGGGANEQFF	TGTGCCAGCAGCTTAGCGGGAGGTGGAGCCAATGAGCAGTTCTTC
TRBD2	TRBV7-3	TRBJ2-1	.	CASSVGLAGGGNEQFF	TGTGCCAGCAGCGTGGGACTAGCGGGAGGGGGCAATGAGCAGTTCTTC
.	TRBV12-5	TRBJ1-6	.	CASGLQSPIDSPLHF	TGTGCTAGTGGTTTACAGTCACCGATTGATTCACCCCTCCACTTT
.	TRBV2	TRBJ2-5	.	CASSVLGGEETQYF	TGTGCCAGCAGTGTCCTAGGGGGAGAAGAGACCCAGTACTTC
.	TRBV10-3	TRBJ2-7	.	CAISESRLSSGYF	TGTGCCATCAGTGAGTCGCGCCTGAGTTCGGGGTACTTC
.	TRBV5-4	TRBJ2-7	.	CASSFGGSSYEQYF	TGTGCCAGCAGCTTTGGGGGGAGCTCTTACGAGCAGTACTTC
.	TRBV3-1/TRBV3-2	TRBJ1-1	.	CASSQDLRQATSAFF	TGTGCCAGCAGCCAAGATTTACGACAGGCTACGAGTGCTTTCTTT
.	TRBV5-6	TRBJ1-6	.	CASSSDLGGSPLHF	TGTGCCAGCAGCTCGGACCTCGGGGGGTCACCCCTCCACTTT
TRBD1	TRBV28	TRBJ1-2	.	CASSSGTDYGYTF	TGTGCCAGCAGTTCCGGGACAGACTATGGCTACACCTTC
.	TRBV9	TRBJ2-7	.	CASSVGVGDYEQYF	TGTGCCAGCAGCGTAGGGGTAGGGGATTACGAGCAGTACTTC
TRBD1	TRBV25-1	TRBJ1-1	.	CASTGQGASAEAFF	TGTGCCAGCACGGGACAGGGGGCTTCCGCCGAAGCTTTCTTT
.	TRBV7-9	TRBJ2-1	.	CASSFLALLSYNEQFF	TGTGCCAGCAGCTTTTTGGCTCTGCTCTCCTACAATGAGCAGTTCTTC
.	TRBV5-6	TRBJ1-4	.	CASSLGVNEKLFF	TGTGCCAGCAGCTTGGGAGTCAATGAAAAACTGTTTTTT
.	TRBV6-5	TRBJ2-5	.	CASVAIETQYF	TGTGCCAGTGTAGCCATAGAGACCCAGTACTTC
TRBD1	TRBV19	TRBJ1-2	.	CATTPIGTGDGYTF	TGTGCCACTACCCCGATAGGGACAGGGGATGGCTACACCTTC
TRBD1	TRBV7-9	TRBJ1-2	.	CASSRQGDSWGYTF	TGTGCCAGCAGTAGACAGGGGGACTCATGGGGCTACACCTTC
.	TRBV7-3	TRBJ1-1	.	CASSLNRLNTEAFF	TGTGCCAGCAGCTTAAACAGGTTGAACACTGAAGCTTTCTTT
.	TRBV7-8	TRBJ2-7	.	CASSLETAYEQYF	TGTGCCAGCAGCTTAGAGACAGCCTACGAGCAGTACTTC
TRBD1	TRBV3-1/TRBV3-2	TRBJ2-7	.	CASSHLYRGHEQYF	TGTGCCAGCAGCCACCTTTACAGGGGCCACGAGCAGTACTTC
TRBD1	TRBV6-5	TRBJ2-2	.	CASSYSTGAGTGELFF	TGTGCCAGCAGTTACTCTACAGGGGCGGGCACCGGGGAGCTGTTTTTT
.	TRBV14	TRBJ1-4	once	CASSQVGTMNGKLFF	TGTGCCAGCAGCCAAGTGGGCACGATGAATGGAAAACTGTTTTTT
.	TRBV29-1	TRBJ1-2	.	CSVPKTGSYGYTF	TGCAGCGTTCCTAAGACAGGATCTTATGGCTACACCTTC
TRBD2	TRBV29-1	TRBJ2-7	.	CSVEGLAGTYEQYF	TGCAGCGTTGAGGGACTAGCGGGGACCTACGAGCAGTACTTC
.	TRBV12-3/TRBV12-4	TRBJ2-3	.	CASSINTDTQYF	TGTGCCAGCAGCATCAACACAGATACGCAGTATTTT
.	TRBV25-1	TRBJ2-1	.	CASSGIRGTFF	TGTGCCAGCAGTGGTATTCGGGGGACGTTCTTC
.	TRBV11-3	TRBJ2-1	few	CASSPTNSYNEQFF	TGTGCCAGCAGCCCTACTAACTCCTACAATGAGCAGTTCTTC
TRBD2	TRBV2	TRBJ2-1	.	CASRRLAAPVIEQFF	TGTGCCAGCAGGAGACTAGCGGCACCCGTAATAGAGCAGTTCTTC
.	TRBV10-3	TRBJ2-7	.	CAISEGDRPYEQYF	TGTGCCATCAGTGAGGGAGACAGGCCCTACGAGCAGTACTTC